A selection of T cell receptor beta chains follows, all from one sample in a study of breast tumors, draining lymph nodes, adjacent tissues. TCRdb used MiXCR to reprocess the multiplex PCR reads, holding one entry per CDR3 protein. The sample consists of 200,000 to 300,000 distinct CDR3 sequences, over 30% of them appearing once. What was sequenced was axillary lymph node tissue. The source is a female donor with breast cancer. Some clones in this sample may be carry-over from other donors' samples. CDR3s include the opening cysteine and the closing phenylalanine or tryptophan. D genes are given only for firm matches. Clone size is stated in some rows and not others, as once, few, many or a class when expanded.

- | TRBJ1-4 | 15 | many | TRBV5-1 | TGCGCCAGCAGCCCGCGTGAAGGGGGTTATGAAAAACTGTTTTTT | CASSPREGGYEKLFF
TRBD2 | TRBJ2-1 | 19 | - | TRBV20-1 | TGCAGTGCTAGAGATCAGGCGGTCGGTAGCGGGCTCTCCTACAATGAGCAGTTCTTC | CSARDQAVGSGLSYNEQFF
- | TRBJ1-6 | 16 | many | TRBV3-1 | TGTGCCAGCGTATGGCAGGACATGCATTGGGATTCACCCCTCCACTTT | CASVWQDMHWDSPLHF
- | TRBJ1-4 | 15 | once | TRBV19 | TGTGCCAGTAGTATAGGCCAGGGTTCAAATGAAAAACTGTTTTTT | CASSIGQGSNEKLFF
- | TRBJ2-1 | 13 | many | TRBV29-1 | TGCAGCGTTGTGAAGGGAGGTGGGAATGAGCAGTTCTTC | CSVVKGGGNEQFF
- | TRBJ1-1 | 14 | - | TRBV6-5 | TGTGCCAGCAGTTACTCCCGGGGGGGCACTGAAGCTTTCTTT | CASSYSRGGTEAFF
- | TRBJ2-7 | 14 | many | TRBV6-2/TRBV6-3 | TGTGCCAGCAGTTCGGGGTCAGGAGAATACGAGCAGTACTTC | CASSSGSGEYEQYF
- | TRBJ1-3 | 12 | many | TRBV7-2 | TGTGCCAGCGGCGCTTCTGGAAACACCATATATTTT | CASGASGNTIYF
- | TRBJ2-6 | 19 | - | TRBV4-2 | TGTGCCAGCAGCCAAGTCCGAGGGCTAGCCCTCTCTGGGGCCAACGTCCTGACTTTC | CASSQVRGLALSGANVLTF
- | TRBJ2-2 | 10 | - | TRBV24-1 | TGTGCCACCACTAGGGGGGAGCTGTTTTTT | CATTRGELFF
- | TRBJ1-1 | 12 | - | TRBV10-3 | TGTGCCATCAGTACAGGGCCCACTGAAGCTTTCTTT | CAISTGPTEAFF
- | TRBJ2-5 | 15 | - | TRBV12-3/TRBV12-4 | TGTGCTAGTGGTTTGGGAAACCACTACCAAGAGACCCAGCACTTC | CASGLGNHYQETQHF
TRBD2 | TRBJ2-5 | 15 | many | TRBV24-1 | TGTGCCACCAGTGGCATCGGGCTGGGGGGGGAGACCCAGTACTTC | CATSGIGLGGETQYF
- | TRBJ1-2 | 15 | many | TRBV12-3/TRBV12-4 | TGTGCCAGCAGTTTGGCGACCGGACCTTACTATGGCTACACCTTC | CASSLATGPYYGYTF
- | TRBJ2-7 | 14 | many | TRBV7-2 | TGTGCCAGCAGTTCCCCATGGCGGATCTACGAGCAGTACTTC | CASSSPWRIYEQYF
TRBD2 | TRBJ2-1 | 15 | - | TRBV4-2 | TGTGCCAGCAGCCACGCGGGAGGAAGTACGGATGAGCAGTTCTTC | CASSHAGGSTDEQFF
- | TRBJ2-7 | 15 | many | TRBV7-9 | TGTGCCAGCAGCTTAGCGGGACACCCCTCCTACGAGCAGTACTTC | CASSLAGHPSYEQYF
- | TRBJ1-2 | 12 | - | TRBV5-6 | TGTGCCAGCACAATTGATAGGGGTGACTACACCTTC | CASTIDRGDYTF
- | TRBJ2-5 | 12 | once | TRBV10-3 | TGTGCCAGCCAGGCCCCGGGCGAGACCCAGTACTTC | CASQAPGETQYF
TRBD1 | TRBJ2-1 | 14 | many | TRBV7-2 | TGTGCCAGCAGCTTAGGACAGGGTGTCGCGAGGCAGTTCTTC | CASSLGQGVARQFF
TRBD2 | TRBJ2-5 | 16 | many | TRBV13 | TGTGCCAGCAGCTTTGGGGGACTAGCGGGACAAGAGACCCAGTACTTC | CASSFGGLAGQETQYF
TRBD1 | TRBJ1-1 | 12 | few | TRBV19 | TGTGCCAGTAGTATGGGACAGGCAGAAGCTTTCTTT | CASSMGQAEAFF
TRBD1 | TRBJ1-2 | 16 | many | TRBV2 | TGTGCCAGCAGTGATCCCCGGGACAGGGGTCGCTATGGCTACACCTTC | CASSDPRDRGRYGYTF
- | TRBJ2-1 | 13 | many | TRBV7-3 | TGTGCCAGCAGCCGGGACCTCTACAATGAGCAGTTCTTC | CASSRDLYNEQFF
TRBD2 | TRBJ2-1 | 14 | many | TRBV5-6 | TGTGCCACCGTCCTAGCGGGAGGCCCCAATGAGCAGTTCTTC | CATVLAGGPNEQFF
- | TRBJ2-4 | 15 | - | TRBV11-2 | TGTGCCAGCAGAGGGGGGTGGGGGAGCGAAAACATTCAGTACTTC | CASRGGWGSENIQYF
- | TRBJ2-2 | 14 | many | TRBV3-2 | TGTGCCAGCAGCCACCGTGTTGAGGCCGGGGAGCTGTTTTTT | CASSHRVEAGELFF
TRBD1 | TRBJ2-2 | 15 | many | TRBV5-1 | TGCGCCAGCAGCGCCAGGGGGACGGAAACCGGGGAGCTGTTTTTT | CASSARGTETGELFF
TRBD2 | TRBJ2-1 | 16 | many | TRBV24-1 | TGTGCCACCAGTGCCCTGGGTAGCGGGCCCTACAATGAGCAGTTCTTC | CATSALGSGPYNEQFF
TRBD1 | TRBJ2-5 | 13 | many | TRBV6-1 | TGTGCCAGCAGTGTACAGGGGGAAGAGACCCAGTACTTC | CASSVQGEETQYF
TRBD2 | TRBJ2-1 | 17 | many | TRBV11-3 | TGTGCCAGCAGCTTAGTGGGGATAGCGGGAGGTGGCAATGAGCAGTTCTTC | CASSLVGIAGGGNEQFF
TRBD1 | TRBJ1-5 | 15 | many | TRBV6-1 | TGTGCCAGCAGTTCTACAGGGGGTGGAAATCAGCCCCAGCATTTT | CASSSTGGGNQPQHF
- | TRBJ2-7 | 14 | - | TRBV6-1 | TGTGCCAGCAGTGAGAACAGGGCCTCCTACGAGCAGTGCTTC | CASSENRASYEQCF
TRBD1 | TRBJ1-2 | 16 | - | TRBV10-3 | TGTGCCATCAGTGAGTCGAGAAGGGACAGGGTTTATGGCTACACCTTC | CAISESRRDRVYGYTF
- | TRBJ2-7 | 11 | many | TRBV29-1 | TGCAGCGTTGAACTGGACTACGAGCAGTACTTC | CSVELDYEQYF
- | TRBJ2-7 | 15 | many | TRBV5-4 | TGTGCCAGCAGCTTGGTAGGACAGAGCTCCTACGAGCAGTACTTC | CASSLVGQSSYEQYF
- | TRBJ2-6 | 13 | many | TRBV11-3 | TGTGCCAGCAGGCGCCCTGGGGCCAACGTCCTGACTTTC | CASRRPGANVLTF
- | TRBJ2-3 | 15 | many | TRBV5-1 | TGCGCCAGCGCCTCGCGGGTATCTAGCACAGATACGCAGTATTTT | CASASRVSSTDTQYF
TRBD2 | TRBJ2-1 | 15 | - | TRBV28 | TGTGCCAGCAGTTCACTAGCGGGAGATGGGAATGAGCAGTTCTTC | CASSSLAGDGNEQFF
- | TRBJ1-6 | 19 | many | TRBV15 | TGTGCCACCAGCAGAGATAACAGGTTCTCTGCCTCCTATAATTCACCCCTCCACTTT | CATSRDNRFSASYNSPLHF
- | TRBJ1-6 | 16 | - | TRBV2 | TGTGCCAGCGGGGGATCAGTGAGCGGATGGAGTTCACCCCTCCACTTT | CASGGSVSGWSSPLHF
TRBD2 | TRBJ2-7 | 11 | - | TRBV6-1 | TGTGCCAGCAGTCATCGGGGGGGGCAGTACTTC | CASSHRGGQYF
- | TRBJ2-1 | 12 | many | TRBV5-4 | TGTGCCAGCAGCTTGGTGGGTGTTGAGCAGTTCTTC | CASSLVGVEQFF